This TCR beta chain was obtained from a study of cytomegalovirus exposure and HLA in healthy donors. General study points: Sequence variants that were highly shared formed a cluster that was likely a sequencing artifact.

Researchers ran the PCR with 60 Vbeta and 13 Jbeta primers. TCRdb's copy holds only in-frame clones and misses some; the assay was immunoSEQ multiplex PCR. The table has around 130,000 clones, 80% to 90% seen once. Of note for this clone: Its target is not known.

This CDR3 comprises 15 residues. From germline, CDR1 is MDHEN and CDR2 SYDVKM. Between the trimmed V and J ends, which lost 4 bases and 4 bases, there was a span of 17 bases. V is TRBV28 and J is TRBJ2-7, with D possibly TRBD2 on 6 matching bases. This receptor was identified in a woman aged 40 to 55 in good health and CMV-seropositive. Material for sequencing was PBMCs. The CDR3 here is CASSSSGDSRYEQYF. The CDR3 DNA is TGTGCCAGCAGTTCATCGGGGGACTCTAGGTACGAGCAGTACTTC.